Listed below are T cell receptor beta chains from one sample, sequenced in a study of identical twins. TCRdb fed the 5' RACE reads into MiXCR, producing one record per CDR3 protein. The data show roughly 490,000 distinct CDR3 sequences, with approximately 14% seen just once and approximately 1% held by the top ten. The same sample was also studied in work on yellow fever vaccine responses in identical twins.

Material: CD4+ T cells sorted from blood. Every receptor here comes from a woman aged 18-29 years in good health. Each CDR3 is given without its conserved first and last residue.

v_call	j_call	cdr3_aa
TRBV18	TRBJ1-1	ASSPLAVNTEAF
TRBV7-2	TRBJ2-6	ASTTPPSSGANVLT
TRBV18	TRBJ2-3	ASSPRDSDEDTQY
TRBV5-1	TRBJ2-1	ASSFIGLRGVYNEQF
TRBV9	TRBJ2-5	ASSPRQAQETQY
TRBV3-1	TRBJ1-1	ASSQANKNTEAF
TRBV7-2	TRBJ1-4	ASSLALGPSEKLF
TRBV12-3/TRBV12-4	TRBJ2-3	AFSTRRLAGGPGDTQY
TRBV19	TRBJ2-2	ASSIDRSGELF
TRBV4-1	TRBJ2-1	ASSQDLVAGRIDEQF
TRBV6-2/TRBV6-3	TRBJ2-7	ASSFLLSEQY
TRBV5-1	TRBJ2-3	ASSDSGTNTDTQY
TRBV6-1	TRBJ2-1	ASGVYSAREQF
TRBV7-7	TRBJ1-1	ASSQGGQGAEAF
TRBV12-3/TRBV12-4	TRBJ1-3	ASRRNTRNTIY
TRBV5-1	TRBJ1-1	ASSLGAMEGDTEAF
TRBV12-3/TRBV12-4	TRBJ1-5	ASSQGGGNQPQH
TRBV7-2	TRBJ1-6	ASSLLTPPPLH
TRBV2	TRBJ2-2	ASSGDRGFTGELF
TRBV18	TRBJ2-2	ASSSDQRNTGELF
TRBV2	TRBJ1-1	ASKEQANTEAF
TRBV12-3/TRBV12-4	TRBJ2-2	ASSLTDRKIAGISSGELF
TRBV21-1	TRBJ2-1	ASSSPGFHEQF
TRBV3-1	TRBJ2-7	ASTPTWEVGSSYEQY
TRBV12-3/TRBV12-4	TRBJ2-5	ASSLLSGGGETQY
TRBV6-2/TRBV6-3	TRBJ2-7	ASSSGAGEQY